This TCR beta chain emerged from a study of OX40 agonist ivuxolimab in advanced cancers. Clones were read by immunoSEQ multiplex PCR, and TCRdb kept only the in-frame ones, dropping some. Of tens of thousands of clones listed, 83% are singletons. CDR1 and CDR2 from the germline V gene are SGHNT and YYREEE (reference sequence). V shed 0 bases and J 7 bases; nucleotides not matched to a gene: 7. CDR3 length equals 15 residues. The rearrangement joins TRBV5-4 to TRBJ2-5; 9 nucleotides match TRBD1. This clonotype originated in an adult with an advanced solid tumor such as melanoma, head and neck, liver or kidney cancer. The sequences come from CD4+ or CD8+ T cells sorted from blood, collected in a trial of the OX40 agonist ivuxolimab. CDR3 bases: TGTGCCAGCAGCTTGGTGGGGGACAGGGTGCGGACCCAGTACTTC. Translation gives CASSLVGDRVRTQYF.